Shown below are 13 T cell receptor beta chains from a single sample sequenced in a study of T cell responses to AZD1222 COVID-19 vaccine. Sequencing was performed with immunoSEQ multiplex PCR; in TCRdb, only in-frame clones are kept and a portion is missing. The table lists about 130,000 clones, approximately 88% of them singletons, with around 6.1% in the top ten. This specimen consisted of peripheral blood, obtained on day 0 of AZD1222 vaccination. The receptor set was obtained from an adult in good health.

This clone was picked up one time. This rearrangement joins TRBV5-8 to TRBJ1-1, with D hard to call. Trimming shortened V by 4 bases and J by 2 bases, and 12 bases separated the two germline ends. Germline CDR1 is SGHTS and CDR2 is YDEGEE. The CDR3 is 14 amino acids. CDR3 DNA: TGTGCCAGCAGCCCCCGTTCGGGTAACACTGAAGCTTTCTTT. Its protein product is CASSPRSGNTEAFF.

The chain uses TRBV18 and TRBJ1-5, with D tentatively TRBD1 (5 bases). V lost 4 bases to trimming and J lost 2 bases, with 12 bases between them. The CDR3 extends over 15 amino acids. Per the germline V gene, CDR1 is KGHSH and CDR2 is LQKENI. The CDR3, as DNA: TGTGCCAGCTCACTTCGGCAGGGAGGCAATCAGCCCCAGCATTTT. This codes for CASSLRQGGNQPQHF.

This clone occurred a few times. V usage is TRBV30 and J usage is TRBJ1-6; perhaps TRBD1 as D (6 bases). This CDR3 is 14 amino acids long. Germline CDR1 and CDR2: GTSNPN and SVGIG (reference sequence). The V end was cut by 6 bases, the J end by 0 bases, with 9 bases between. CDR3 loop: CACDRFSYNSPLHF. DNA of the CDR3: TGTGCCTGCGACAGGTTCTCCTATAATTCACCCCTCCACTTT.

The chain carries TRBV27 and TRBJ1-1, with a tentative D call TRBD1 (6 bases). The CDR3 is made up of 13 amino acids. Per the germline V gene, CDR1 is MNHEY and CDR2 is SMNVEV (reference sequence). V dropped 6 bases and J dropped 1 base, with 9 bases sitting between them. CDR3 DNA: TGTGCCAGCAGCCAACAGGGGAACACTGAAGCTTTCTTT. It encodes CASSQQGNTEAFF.

The chain links TRBV19 to TRBJ2-2; D gene unclear. Trimming shortened V by 6 bases and J by 7 bases, and 21 bases separated the two germline ends. The CDR3 contains 16 residues. Per germline, CDR1 LNHDA and CDR2 SQIVND (reference sequence). This chain's CDR3 is CASRTGPLFFVGELFF. The CDR3 nucleotides read TGTGCCAGTAGAACCGGGCCCTTGTTTTTTGTCGGGGAGCTGTTTTTT.

The chain uses TRBV19 and TRBJ1-5, with D possibly matching TRBD1 (6 bases). V lost 5 bases and J lost 7, with 18 bases in between. The germline V gene encodes CDR1 LNHDA and CDR2 SQIVND (reference sequence). There are 15 residues in the CDR3. CDR3 region: CASSGSTGPRQPQHF. DNA of the CDR3: TGTGCCAGTAGTGGGTCGACAGGACCCAGACAGCCCCAGCATTTT.

Written as DNA, the CDR3 is TGTGCCAGCTCACCTTGGACAGGCGGTTACACTGAAGCTTTCTTT. Amino acid sequence: CASSPWTGGYTEAFF. The V gene is TRBV18, the J gene TRBJ1-1, with 7 bases fitting TRBD1. The CDR3 length is 15 residues. V was clipped by 3 bases and J by 3 bases; unmatched bases: 7. From germline, CDR1 is KGHSH and CDR2 LQKENI.

In its sample, this clone was seen a few times. The chain couples TRBV30 to TRBJ1-3; D is ambiguous. From germline, CDR1 is GTSNPN and CDR2 SVGIG (reference sequence). The CDR3 is 13 residues long. V lost 2 bases and J 2 bases, leaving 7 bases between the germline ends. In nucleotides, the CDR3 is TGTGCCTGGAGTTCGGTAGCTGGAAACACCATATATTTT. Encoded protein: CAWSSVAGNTIYF.

The rearrangement uses TRBV9 and TRBJ1-2; the D gene is possibly TRBD1 (5 bases). This CDR3 region has 13 residues. Germline V lookup: CDR1 SGDLS, CDR2 YYNGEE. The V end was cut by 8 bases, the J end by 6 bases, with 17 bases between. CDR3 residues: CASAGVSGNGYTF. As DNA, the CDR3 is TGTGCCAGTGCGGGGGTCTCAGGAAATGGCTACACCTTC.

The chain couples TRBV19 to TRBJ1-1; D is perhaps TRBD1 (5 bases). The V end lost 7 bases, the J end lost 4 bases, and 19 bases lay between the germline ends. Per the germline V gene, CDR1 is LNHDA and CDR2 is SQIVND (reference sequence). CDR3 size: 15 residues. CDR3 bases: TGTGCCAGTATTAAAATGGGACGGACCCCCACTGAAGCTTTCTTT. Translating gives CASIKMGRTPTEAFF.

The V gene is TRBV7-9, the J gene TRBJ1-4, with 7 bases that match TRBD1. Germline-derived CDR1 and CDR2 are SEHNR and FQNEAQ (reference sequence). J gave up 1 base and V 5 bases, and 4 bases lay outside the gene matches. CDR3 length: 15 residues. The CDR3 is CASSLDRVTNEKLFF. The CDR3 DNA reads as TGTGCCAGCAGCCTCGACAGGGTAACTAATGAAAAACTGTTTTTT.

This clone was found once. CDR3 sequence reads: CASSLGGTGGNEQFF. CDR3 nucleotide sequence: TGCGCCAGCAGCTTGGGCGGGACAGGGGGTAATGAGCAGTTCTTC. The J gene is TRBJ2-1, the V gene TRBV5-1; 11 bases are a match to TRBD1. CDR3 size: 15 residues. Germline CDR1 is SGHRS and CDR2 is YFSETQ. V trimming: 0 bases; J trimming: 7 bases; junction bases outside the gene matches: 3.

The chain carries TRBV6-5 and TRBJ1-1, with 7 bases aligning to TRBD1. This CDR3 region has 13 residues. V was clipped by 7 bases and J by 4 bases; unmatched bases: 6. CDR1 is MNHEY, CDR2 SVGAGI, per germline. The CDR3 DNA follows: TGTGCCAGCAACCAGGGGGATGGCACTGAAGCTTTCTTT. Translating it yields CASNQGDGTEAFF.